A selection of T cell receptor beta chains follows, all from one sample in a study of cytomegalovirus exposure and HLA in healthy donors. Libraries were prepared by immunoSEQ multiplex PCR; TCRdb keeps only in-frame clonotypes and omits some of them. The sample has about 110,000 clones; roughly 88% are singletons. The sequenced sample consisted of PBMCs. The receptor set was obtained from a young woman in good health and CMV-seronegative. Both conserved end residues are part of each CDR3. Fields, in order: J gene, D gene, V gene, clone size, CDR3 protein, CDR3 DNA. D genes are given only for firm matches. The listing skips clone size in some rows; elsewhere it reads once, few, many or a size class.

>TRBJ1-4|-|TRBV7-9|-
CASSLGGDEKLFF
TGTGCCAGCAGCTTAGGGGGAGATGAAAAACTGTTTTTT
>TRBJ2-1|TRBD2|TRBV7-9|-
CASSRLAASSYNEQFF
TGTGCCAGCAGCAGACTAGCGGCCAGCTCCTACAATGAGCAGTTCTTC
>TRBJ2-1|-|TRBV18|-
CASSPLRGTNEQFF
TGTGCCAGCTCACCACTTAGGGGAACCAATGAGCAGTTCTTC
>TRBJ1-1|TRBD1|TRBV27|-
CASSTGQGLAFF
TGTGCCAGCAGTACCGGACAGGGTTTAGCTTTCTTT
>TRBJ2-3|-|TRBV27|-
CASSPGQHTDTQYF
TGTGCCAGCAGTCCCGGACAGCACACAGATACGCAGTATTTT
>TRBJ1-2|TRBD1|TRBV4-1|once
CASSQAGTGAYGYTF
TGCGCCAGCAGCCAAGCCGGGACAGGGGCCTATGGCTACACCTTC
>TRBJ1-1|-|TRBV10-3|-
CAITETGKNTEAFF
TGTGCCATCACCGAAACAGGGAAGAACACTGAAGCTTTCTTT
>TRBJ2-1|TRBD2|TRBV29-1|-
CSVPLAGGLLDEQFF
TGCAGCGTGCCCCTAGCGGGGGGGCTGTTGGATGAGCAGTTCTTC
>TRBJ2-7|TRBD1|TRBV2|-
CASSEGQLSYEQYF
TGTGCCAGCAGTGAGGGACAGCTCTCCTACGAGCAGTACTTC
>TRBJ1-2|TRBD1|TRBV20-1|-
CSGRTGEGYTF
TGCAGTGGAAGGACAGGGGAAGGCTACACCTTC
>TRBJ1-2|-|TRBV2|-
CASNPDRNYGYTF
TGTGCCAGCAACCCGGACAGAAACTATGGCTACACCTTC
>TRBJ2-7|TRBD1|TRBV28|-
CASSFWGQTYEQYF
TGTGCCAGCAGTTTCTGGGGACAGACCTACGAGCAGTACTTC
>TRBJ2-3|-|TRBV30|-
CAWDTGGASTDTQYF
TGTGCCTGGGACACGGGGGGCGCTAGCACAGATACGCAGTATTTT
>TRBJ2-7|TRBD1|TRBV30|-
CAGDRDSYEQYF
TGTGCCGGGGACAGAGACTCCTACGAGCAGTACTTC
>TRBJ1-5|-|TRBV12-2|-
CASRFPDRDDQPQHF
TGTGCAAGTCGCTTCCCTGACAGGGACGACCAGCCCCAGCATTTT
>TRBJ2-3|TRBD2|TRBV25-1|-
CASSDISAGGLPDTQYF
TGTGCCAGCAGTGACATTTCAGCGGGGGGCCTACCAGATACGCAGTATTTT
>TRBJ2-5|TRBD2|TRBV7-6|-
CASRSSSGGNGETQYF
TGTGCCAGCAGATCCTCTAGCGGGGGCAACGGGGAGACCCAGTACTTC
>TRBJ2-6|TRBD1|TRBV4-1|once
CASSQDDRGPGANVLTF
TGCGCCAGCAGCCAAGACGACAGGGGGCCTGGGGCCAACGTCCTGACTTTC
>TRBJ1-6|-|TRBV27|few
CASSLSMGSNSPLHF
TGTGCCAGCAGTTTATCGATGGGCAGCAATTCACCCCTCCACTTT
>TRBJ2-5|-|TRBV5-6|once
CASSLNGPTGETQYF
TGTGCCAGCAGCTTGAACGGGCCCACGGGGGAGACCCAGTACTTC
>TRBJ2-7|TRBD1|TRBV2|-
CAEGGTTSYEQYF
TGTGCCGAAGGGGGCACCACCTCCTACGAGCAGTACTTC
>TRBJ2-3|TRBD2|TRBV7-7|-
CASTGGVPSTDTQYF
TGTGCCAGCACGGGGGGGGTCCCTAGCACAGATACGCAGTATTTT
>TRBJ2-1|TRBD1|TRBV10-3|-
CAMSGTGYVNEQFF
TGTGCCATGAGCGGGACAGGGTATGTCAATGAGCAGTTCTTC
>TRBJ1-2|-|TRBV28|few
CATRAQGNRDYTF
TGTGCCACCCGAGCACAGGGAAATAGGGACTACACCTTC
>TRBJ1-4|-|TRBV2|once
CASSPQRGGNEKLFF
TGTGCCAGCAGTCCTCAGAGGGGGGGTAATGAAAAACTGTTTTTT
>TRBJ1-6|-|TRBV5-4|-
CASSFREGFSPLHF
TGTGCCAGCAGCTTTAGGGAGGGTTTCTCACCCCTCCACTTT
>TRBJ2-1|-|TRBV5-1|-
CASSLDTPIGEQFF
TGCGCCAGCAGCTTGGATACCCCGATCGGTGAGCAGTTCTTC
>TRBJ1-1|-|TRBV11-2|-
CASSLSLSGGTEAFF
TGTGCCAGCAGCTTATCTCTATCGGGTGGCACTGAAGCTTTCTTT
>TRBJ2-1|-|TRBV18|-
CASSPGSQRRANEQFF
TGTGCCAGCTCACCAGGGTCCCAAAGGCGGGCCAATGAGCAGTTCTTC
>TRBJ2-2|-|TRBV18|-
CASSPLLGEAGELFF
TGTGCCAGCTCACCTCTGCTAGGGGAGGCCGGGGAGCTGTTTTTT
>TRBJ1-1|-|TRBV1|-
CTSSLGGYTEAFF
TGCACCAGCAGTCTCGGGGGTTACACTGAAGCTTTCTTT
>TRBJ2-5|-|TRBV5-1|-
CASSPGGAGLQETQYF
TGCGCCAGCAGCCCCGGCGGGGCGGGGCTACAAGAGACCCAGTACTTC
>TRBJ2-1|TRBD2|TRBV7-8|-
CASRESGGVSYNEQFF
TGTGCCAGCAGGGAAAGCGGGGGGGTTTCCTACAATGAGCAGTTCTTC
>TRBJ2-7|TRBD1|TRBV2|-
CATKGTVPYEQYF
TGTGCCACCAAGGGGACAGTACCCTACGAGCAGTACTTC
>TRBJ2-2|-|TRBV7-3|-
CASSFLTGELFF
TGTGCCAGCAGCTTCCTCACCGGGGAGCTGTTTTTT
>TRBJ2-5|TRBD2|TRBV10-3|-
CATINPGGQETQYF
TGTGCCACTATAAATCCGGGGGGTCAAGAGACCCAGTACTTC
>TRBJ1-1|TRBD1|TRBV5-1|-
CASSSGQGNTEAFF
TGCGCCAGCAGCTCGGGACAGGGAAATACTGAAGCTTTCTTT
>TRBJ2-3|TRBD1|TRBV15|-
CATSLTTGGDTQYF
TGTGCCACCAGCCTAACTACAGGGGGTGATACGCAGTATTTT
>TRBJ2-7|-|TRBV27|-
CASSLGTGGHEQYF
TGTGCCAGCAGTTTGGGGACGGGGGGCCACGAGCAGTACTTC
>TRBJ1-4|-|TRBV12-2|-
CASRPGTVKKGNEKLFF
TGTGCAAGTCGCCCAGGGACAGTAAAAAAGGGGAATGAAAAACTGTTTTTT
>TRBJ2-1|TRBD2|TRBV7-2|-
CASSTSGGTYNEQFF
TGTGCCAGCAGCACAAGCGGGGGTACCTACAATGAGCAGTTCTTC
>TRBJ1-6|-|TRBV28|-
CASARGLKGSSYNSPLHF
TGTGCCAGCGCACGGGGGTTAAAGGGGAGCTCCTATAATTCACCCCTCCACTTT
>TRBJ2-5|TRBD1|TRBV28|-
CASTSLGTGGETQYF
TGTGCCAGCACGTCCCTCGGGACAGGGGGCGAGACCCAGTACTTC
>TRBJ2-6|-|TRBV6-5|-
CASSYSSPSGANVLTF
TGTGCCAGCAGTTACTCGAGTCCCTCTGGGGCCAACGTCCTGACTTTC
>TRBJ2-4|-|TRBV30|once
CAWTGEAKNIQYF
TGTGCCTGGACAGGGGAAGCCAAAAACATTCAGTACTTC
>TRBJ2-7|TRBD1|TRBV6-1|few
CASTEGQGLYEQYF
TGTGCCAGCACCGAGGGACAGGGTCTCTACGAGCAGTACTTC
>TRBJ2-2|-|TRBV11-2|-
CASSLDFNRDTGELFF
TGTGCCAGCAGCTTAGATTTTAACAGAGACACCGGGGAGCTGTTTTTT
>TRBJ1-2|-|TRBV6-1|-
CASTPTLGGYTF
TGTGCCAGCACTCCTACCCTGGGCGGCTACACCTTC
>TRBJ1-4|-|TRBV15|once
CATSTGYANEKLFF
TGTGCCACCAGCACGGGTTATGCTAATGAAAAACTGTTTTTT
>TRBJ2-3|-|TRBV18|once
CASSPLEGESSTDTQYF
TGTGCCAGCTCACCCTTAGAGGGTGAGTCTAGCACAGATACGCAGTATTTT
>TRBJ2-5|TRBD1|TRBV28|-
CASWGTGSSKETQYF
TGTGCCAGCTGGGGGACAGGGTCGTCCAAAGAGACCCAGTACTTC
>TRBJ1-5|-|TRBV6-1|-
CASNFGRGSNQPQHF
TGTGCCAGCAATTTTGGTAGAGGAAGCAATCAGCCCCAGCATTTT
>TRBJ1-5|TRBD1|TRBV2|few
CASSEWGQRNQPQHF
TGTGCCAGCAGTGAATGGGGACAGCGCAATCAGCCCCAGCATTTT